These T cell receptor beta chains were read from a single sample in a study of shared clonotypes between healthy human individuals. Sequencing was performed with immunoSEQ multiplex PCR; in TCRdb, only in-frame clones are kept and a portion is missing. The table records 190,000 or so clones, about 68% of them present only once. The sequenced material came from memory CD4+ T cells sorted from blood. These receptors were collected from a man aged 25-45 years in good health. Each CDR3 is given with its conserved first and last residue. A D gene is named only where the DNA matches it firmly. Some rows mark clone size as missing; the rest say once, few, many or name a class of expanded clone.

D gene: NA; clone size: NA; V gene: TRBV29-1; CDR3 length: 12; J gene: TRBJ1-1; CDR3 protein: CSVAPAGTEAFF; CDR3 DNA: TGCAGCGTTGCCCCGGCGGGTACTGAAGCTTTCTTT
D gene: NA; clone size: NA; V gene: TRBV6-4; CDR3 length: 15; J gene: TRBJ2-1; CDR3 protein: CASRLADTSYNEQFF; CDR3 DNA: TGTGCCAGCAGGCTGGCGGACACCTCCTACAATGAGCAGTTCTTC
D gene: NA; clone size: NA; V gene: TRBV18; CDR3 length: 15; J gene: TRBJ2-7; CDR3 protein: CASSLQRGPGDEQYF; CDR3 DNA: TGTGCCAGCTCACTACAACGAGGGCCCGGGGACGAGCAGTACTTC
D gene: NA; clone size: NA; V gene: TRBV5-1; CDR3 length: 14; J gene: TRBJ1-2; CDR3 protein: CASSLVARGDGYTF; CDR3 DNA: TGCGCCAGCAGCTTGGTGGCCAGGGGCGATGGCTACACCTTC
D gene: TRBD2; clone size: NA; V gene: TRBV5-1; CDR3 length: 15; J gene: TRBJ2-7; CDR3 protein: CASSLTSGRAHEQYF; CDR3 DNA: TGCGCCAGCAGCCTGACTAGCGGGAGGGCCCACGAGCAGTACTTC
D gene: NA; clone size: NA; V gene: TRBV18; CDR3 length: 16; J gene: TRBJ1-4; CDR3 protein: CASSRDEGTHNEKLFF; CDR3 DNA: TGTGCCAGCTCACGGGATGAGGGGACACATAATGAAAAACTGTTTTTT
D gene: NA; clone size: few; V gene: TRBV5-4; CDR3 length: 14; J gene: TRBJ2-2; CDR3 protein: CASSRPTDTGELFF; CDR3 DNA: TGTGCCAGCAGCCGACCGACTGACACCGGGGAGCTGTTTTTT
D gene: TRBD1; clone size: NA; V gene: TRBV18; CDR3 length: 14; J gene: TRBJ1-3; CDR3 protein: CASSPGQGKDTIYF; CDR3 DNA: TGTGCCAGCTCACCGGGACAGGGTAAAGACACCATATATTTT
D gene: TRBD2; clone size: NA; V gene: TRBV4-3; CDR3 length: 17; J gene: TRBJ2-1; CDR3 protein: CASSQEVTSGRLNEQFF; CDR3 DNA: TGCGCCAGCAGCCAAGAAGTGACTAGCGGGAGGCTCAATGAGCAGTTCTTC
D gene: NA; clone size: NA; V gene: TRBV12-5; CDR3 length: 13; J gene: TRBJ2-7; CDR3 protein: CASALELAYEQYF; CDR3 DNA: TGTGCTAGTGCCTTAGAGTTGGCTTACGAGCAGTACTTC
D gene: NA; clone size: NA; V gene: TRBV30; CDR3 length: 13; J gene: TRBJ2-2; CDR3 protein: CAWSALYTGELFF; CDR3 DNA: TGTGCCTGGAGTGCTCTTTACACCGGGGAGCTGTTTTTT
D gene: NA; clone size: NA; V gene: TRBV18; CDR3 length: 15; J gene: TRBJ1-3; CDR3 protein: CASSPERTQGNTIYF; CDR3 DNA: TGTGCCAGCTCACCTGAGCGGACTCAAGGAAACACCATATATTTT
D gene: TRBD2; clone size: NA; V gene: TRBV14; CDR3 length: 16; J gene: TRBJ2-1; CDR3 protein: CASSLRLAGSYNEQFF; CDR3 DNA: TGTGCCAGCAGCCTCAGACTAGCGGGCAGCTACAATGAGCAGTTCTTC
D gene: NA; clone size: NA; V gene: TRBV5-6; CDR3 length: 13; J gene: TRBJ2-7; CDR3 protein: CASSFGAAYEQYF; CDR3 DNA: TGTGCCAGCAGCTTCGGGGCCGCCTACGAGCAGTACTTC
D gene: NA; clone size: NA; V gene: TRBV6-5; CDR3 length: 15; J gene: TRBJ2-6; CDR3 protein: CASSIAGLGANVLTF; CDR3 DNA: TGTGCCAGCAGTATCGCGGGGCTCGGGGCCAACGTCCTGACTTTC
D gene: NA; clone size: NA; V gene: TRBV7-1; CDR3 length: 17; J gene: TRBJ2-7; CDR3 protein: CASSSDVGGVLSYEQYF; CDR3 DNA: TGTGCCAGCAGCTCTGATGTCGGGGGAGTTCTGAGCTACGAGCAGTACTTC
D gene: NA; clone size: NA; V gene: TRBV5-1; CDR3 length: 15; J gene: TRBJ2-5; CDR3 protein: CASSFGVGKQETQYF; CDR3 DNA: TGCGCCAGCAGCTTTGGGGTGGGAAAACAAGAGACCCAGTACTTC
D gene: NA; clone size: NA; V gene: TRBV21-1; CDR3 length: 20; J gene: TRBJ1-5; CDR3 protein: CASSKASGTGDDPSNQPQHF; CDR3 DNA: TGTGCCAGCAGCAAAGCGTCGGGGACAGGGGACGATCCTAGCAATCAGCCCCAGCATTTT
D gene: TRBD1; clone size: NA; V gene: TRBV16; CDR3 length: 16; J gene: TRBJ2-7; CDR3 protein: CASSQFLRQGAHEQYF; CDR3 DNA: TGTGCCAGCAGCCAATTTTTAAGGCAGGGGGCACACGAGCAGTACTTC
D gene: NA; clone size: once; V gene: TRBV9; CDR3 length: 17; J gene: TRBJ2-1; CDR3 protein: CASSVEGSRDYSLEQFF; CDR3 DNA: TGTGCCAGCAGCGTAGAGGGCAGCCGGGATTATTCGTTAGAGCAGTTCTTC
D gene: NA; clone size: NA; V gene: TRBV7-9; CDR3 length: 15; J gene: TRBJ2-1; CDR3 protein: CASSLEVGAYNEQFF; CDR3 DNA: TGTGCCAGCAGCTTAGAAGTGGGAGCATACAATGAGCAGTTCTTC
D gene: NA; clone size: NA; V gene: TRBV7-6; CDR3 length: 14; J gene: TRBJ2-2; CDR3 protein: CASSQSSFTGELFF; CDR3 DNA: TGTGCCAGCAGCCAATCTAGCTTCACCGGGGAGCTGTTTTTT
D gene: TRBD1; clone size: NA; V gene: TRBV7-4; CDR3 length: 14; J gene: TRBJ1-5; CDR3 protein: CASSADRGLQPQHF; CDR3 DNA: TGTGCCAGCAGTGCTGACAGGGGACTTCAGCCCCAGCATTTT
D gene: NA; clone size: few; V gene: TRBV4-1; CDR3 length: 15; J gene: TRBJ2-5; CDR3 protein: CASSQTGLPGETQYF; CDR3 DNA: TGCGCCAGCAGCCAGACGGGACTGCCTGGAGAGACCCAGTACTTC
D gene: NA; clone size: once; V gene: TRBV15; CDR3 length: 15; J gene: TRBJ2-1; CDR3 protein: CATSRDRGLYNEQFF; CDR3 DNA: TGTGCCACCAGCAGAGACCGAGGACTTTACAATGAGCAGTTCTTC
D gene: NA; clone size: few; V gene: TRBV6-5; CDR3 length: 11; J gene: TRBJ1-1; CDR3 protein: CASLRGTEAFF; CDR3 DNA: TGTGCCAGCCTACGGGGCACTGAAGCTTTCTTT
D gene: NA; clone size: NA; V gene: TRBV10-2; CDR3 length: 13; J gene: TRBJ1-3; CDR3 protein: CASSPSNGNTIYF; CDR3 DNA: TGCGCCAGCAGTCCGTCAAATGGAAACACCATATATTTT
D gene: NA; clone size: NA; V gene: TRBV6-1; CDR3 length: 11; J gene: TRBJ1-1; CDR3 protein: CASSEYTEAFF; CDR3 DNA: TGTGCCAGCAGTGAATATACTGAAGCTTTCTTT
D gene: NA; clone size: NA; V gene: TRBV29-1; CDR3 length: 10; J gene: TRBJ2-3; CDR3 protein: CSASRGTQYF; CDR3 DNA: TGCAGCGCTTCCAGGGGCACGCAGTATTTT
D gene: TRBD2; clone size: few; V gene: TRBV10-3; CDR3 length: 16; J gene: TRBJ2-7; CDR3 protein: CAISETKREASYEQYF; CDR3 DNA: TGTGCCATCAGTGAGACTAAGCGGGAGGCGTCCTACGAGCAGTACTTC
D gene: TRBD2; clone size: NA; V gene: TRBV15; CDR3 length: 13; J gene: TRBJ2-1; CDR3 protein: CATGKAGVHEQFF; CDR3 DNA: TGTGCCACCGGAAAAGCGGGGGTCCATGAGCAGTTCTTC
D gene: NA; clone size: NA; V gene: TRBV6-5; CDR3 length: 15; J gene: TRBJ2-2; CDR3 protein: CASSLGLWNTGELFF; CDR3 DNA: TGTGCCAGCAGTTTAGGTCTTTGGAACACCGGGGAGCTGTTTTTT
D gene: TRBD1; clone size: NA; V gene: TRBV5-4; CDR3 length: 16; J gene: TRBJ2-2; CDR3 protein: CASSSGQGLNTGELFF; CDR3 DNA: TGTGCCAGCAGCTCTGGACAGGGATTGAACACCGGGGAGCTGTTTTTT
D gene: NA; clone size: NA; V gene: TRBV5-1; CDR3 length: 14; J gene: TRBJ2-7; CDR3 protein: CASSQGRTTYEQYF; CDR3 DNA: TGCGCCAGCAGCCAGGGACGGACCACCTACGAGCAGTACTTC
D gene: TRBD2; clone size: NA; V gene: TRBV5-4; CDR3 length: 13; J gene: TRBJ2-7; CDR3 protein: CASSGGRGDEQYF; CDR3 DNA: TGTGCCAGCAGCGGAGGGAGGGGCGACGAGCAGTACTTC
D gene: NA; clone size: NA; V gene: TRBV6-5; CDR3 length: 14; J gene: TRBJ1-2; CDR3 protein: CASSYSLGDRGYTF; CDR3 DNA: TGTGCCAGCAGTTACTCGTTGGGGGACCGGGGCTACACCTTC
D gene: TRBD1; clone size: NA; V gene: TRBV10-2; CDR3 length: 13; J gene: TRBJ2-5; CDR3 protein: CASSGVQGKTQYF; CDR3 DNA: TGCGCCAGCAGTGGGGTACAGGGGAAGACCCAGTACTTC
D gene: NA; clone size: NA; V gene: TRBV9; CDR3 length: 14; J gene: TRBJ2-5; CDR3 protein: CASSLKDFQETQYF; CDR3 DNA: TGTGCCAGCAGCCTAAAGGACTTCCAAGAGACCCAGTACTTC
D gene: TRBD1; clone size: NA; V gene: TRBV19; CDR3 length: 14; J gene: TRBJ1-5; CDR3 protein: CASSTRDRGQPQHF; CDR3 DNA: TGTGCCAGTAGTACCCGGGACAGGGGCCAGCCCCAGCATTTT
D gene: NA; clone size: NA; V gene: TRBV15; CDR3 length: 15; J gene: TRBJ2-7; CDR3 protein: CATSGIGEESYEQYF; CDR3 DNA: TGTGCCACCAGCGGGATCGGTGAGGAGTCCTACGAGCAGTACTTC